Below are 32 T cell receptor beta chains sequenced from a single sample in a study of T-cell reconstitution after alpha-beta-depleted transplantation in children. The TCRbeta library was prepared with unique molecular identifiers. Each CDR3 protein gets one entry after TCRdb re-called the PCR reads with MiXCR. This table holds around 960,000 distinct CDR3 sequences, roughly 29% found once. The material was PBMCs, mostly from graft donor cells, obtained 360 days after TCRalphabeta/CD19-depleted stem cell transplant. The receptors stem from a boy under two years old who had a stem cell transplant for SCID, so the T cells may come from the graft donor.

CDR3: CASSSDMGEQYF. As DNA, the CDR3 is TGTGCCAGCAGCTCTGACATGGGAGAGCAGTACTTC. The rearrangement joins TRBV7-3 to TRBJ2-7; D gene ambiguous. The CDR3 totals 12 residues. V lost 4 bases to trimming and J lost 7 bases, with 11 bases between them. From germline, CDR1 is SGHTA and CDR2 FQGTGA.

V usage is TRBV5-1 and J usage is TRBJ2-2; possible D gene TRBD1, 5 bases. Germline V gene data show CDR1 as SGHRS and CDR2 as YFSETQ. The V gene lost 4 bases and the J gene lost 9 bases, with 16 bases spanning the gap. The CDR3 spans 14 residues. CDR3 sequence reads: CASSILAGQRELFF. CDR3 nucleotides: TGCGCCAGCAGCATCCTGGCAGGGCAGAGGGAGCTGTTTTTT.

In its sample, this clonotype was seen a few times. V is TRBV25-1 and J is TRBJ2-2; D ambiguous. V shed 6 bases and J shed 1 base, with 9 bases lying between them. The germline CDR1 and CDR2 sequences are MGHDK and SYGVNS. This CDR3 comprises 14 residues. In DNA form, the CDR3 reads TGTGCCAGCAGAGCCGGAGAGAACACCGGGGAGCTGTTTTTT. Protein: CASRAGENTGELFF.

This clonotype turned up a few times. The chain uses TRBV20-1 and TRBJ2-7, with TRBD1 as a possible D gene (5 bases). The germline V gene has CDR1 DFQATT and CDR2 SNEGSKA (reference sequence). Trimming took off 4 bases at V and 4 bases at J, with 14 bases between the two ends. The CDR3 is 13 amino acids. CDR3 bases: TGCAGTGCTAACCCCTCGACAGAATACGAGCAGTACTTC. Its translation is CSANPSTEYEQYF.

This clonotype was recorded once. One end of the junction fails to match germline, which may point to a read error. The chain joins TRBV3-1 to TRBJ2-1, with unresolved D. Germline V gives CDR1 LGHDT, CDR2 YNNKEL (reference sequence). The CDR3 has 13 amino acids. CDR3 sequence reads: CASSQGPYNEQLF. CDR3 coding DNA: TGTGCCAGCAGCCAAGGTCCGTACAATGAGCAGCTCTTC.

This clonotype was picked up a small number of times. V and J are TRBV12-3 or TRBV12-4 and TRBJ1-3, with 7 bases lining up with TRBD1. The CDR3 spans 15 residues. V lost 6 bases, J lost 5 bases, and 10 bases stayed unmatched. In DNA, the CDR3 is TGTGCCAGCAGCTTGGCCTCAGGGGGTAGAAACACCATATATTTT. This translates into CASSLASGGRNTIYF.

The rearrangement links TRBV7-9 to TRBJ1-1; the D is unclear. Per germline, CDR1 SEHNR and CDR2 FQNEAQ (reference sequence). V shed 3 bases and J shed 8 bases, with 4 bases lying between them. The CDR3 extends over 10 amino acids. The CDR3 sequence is CASSFLEAFF. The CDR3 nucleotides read TGTGCCAGCAGCTTTCTCGAAGCTTTCTTT. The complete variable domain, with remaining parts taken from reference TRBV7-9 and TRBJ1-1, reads DTGVSQNPRHKITKRGQNVTFRCDPISEHNRLYWYRQTLGQGPEFLTYFQNEAQLEKSRLLSDRFSAERPKGSFSTLEIQRTEQGDSAMYLCASSFLEAFFGQGTRLTVV.

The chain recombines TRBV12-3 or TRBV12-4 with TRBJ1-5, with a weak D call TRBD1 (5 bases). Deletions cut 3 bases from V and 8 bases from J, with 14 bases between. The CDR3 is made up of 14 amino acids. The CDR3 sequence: CASSLGQGNEPQHF. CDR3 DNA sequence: TGTGCCAGCAGTTTGGGGCAGGGTAATGAGCCCCAGCATTTT.

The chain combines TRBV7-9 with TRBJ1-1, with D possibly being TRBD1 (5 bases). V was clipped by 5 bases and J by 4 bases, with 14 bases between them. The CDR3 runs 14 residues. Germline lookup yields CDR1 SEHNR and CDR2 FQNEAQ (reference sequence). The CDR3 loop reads CASSPSGTGTEAFF. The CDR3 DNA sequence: TGTGCCAGCAGCCCGAGCGGGACGGGCACTGAAGCTTTCTTT.

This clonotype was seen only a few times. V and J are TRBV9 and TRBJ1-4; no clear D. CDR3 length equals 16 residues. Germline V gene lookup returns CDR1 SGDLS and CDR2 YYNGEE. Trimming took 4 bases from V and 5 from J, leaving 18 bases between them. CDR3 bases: TGTGCCAGCAGCCCGCCCGGAGCACAAAGAAATGAAAAACTGTTTTTT. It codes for CASSPPGAQRNEKLFF. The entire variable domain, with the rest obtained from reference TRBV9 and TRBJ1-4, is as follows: DSGVTQTPKHLITATGQRVTLRCSPRSGDLSVYWYQQSLDQGLQFLIQYYNGEERAKGNILERFSAQQFPDLHSELNLSSLELGDSALYFCASSPPGAQRNEKLFFGSGTQLSVL.

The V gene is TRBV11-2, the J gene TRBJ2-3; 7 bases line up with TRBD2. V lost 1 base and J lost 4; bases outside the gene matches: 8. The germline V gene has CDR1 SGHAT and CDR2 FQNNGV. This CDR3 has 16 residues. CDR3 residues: CASSLGQTSTPDTQYF. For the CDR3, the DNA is TGTGCCAGCAGCTTAGGACAGACTAGCACCCCAGATACGCAGTATTTT.

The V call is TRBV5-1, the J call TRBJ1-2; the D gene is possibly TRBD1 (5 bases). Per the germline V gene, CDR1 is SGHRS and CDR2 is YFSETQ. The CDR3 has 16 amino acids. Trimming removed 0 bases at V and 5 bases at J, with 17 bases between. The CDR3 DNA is TGCGCCAGCAGCTTGGGACAGCCAGGTTCGGATTATGGCTACACCTTC. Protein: CASSLGQPGSDYGYTF.

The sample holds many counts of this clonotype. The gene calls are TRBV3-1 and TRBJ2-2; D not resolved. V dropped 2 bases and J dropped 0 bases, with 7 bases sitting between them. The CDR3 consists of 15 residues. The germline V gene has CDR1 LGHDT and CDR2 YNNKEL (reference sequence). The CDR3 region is CASSQSRSNTGELFF. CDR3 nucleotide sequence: TGTGCCAGCAGCCAAAGCAGATCGAACACCGGGGAGCTGTTTTTT.

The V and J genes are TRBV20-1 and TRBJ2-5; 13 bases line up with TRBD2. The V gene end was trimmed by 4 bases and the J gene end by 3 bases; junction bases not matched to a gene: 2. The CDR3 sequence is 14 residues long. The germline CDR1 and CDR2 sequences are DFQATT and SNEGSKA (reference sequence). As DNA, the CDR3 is TGCAGTGCTAAAGGGACTAGCGGGAAAGAGACCCAGTACTTC. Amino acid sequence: CSAKGTSGKETQYF.

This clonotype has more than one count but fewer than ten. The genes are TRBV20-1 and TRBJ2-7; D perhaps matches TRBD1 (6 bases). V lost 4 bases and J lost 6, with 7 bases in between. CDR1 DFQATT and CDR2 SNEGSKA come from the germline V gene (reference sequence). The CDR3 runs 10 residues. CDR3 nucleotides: TGCAGTGCTAACAGGGCCGAGCAGTACTTC. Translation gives CSANRAEQYF.

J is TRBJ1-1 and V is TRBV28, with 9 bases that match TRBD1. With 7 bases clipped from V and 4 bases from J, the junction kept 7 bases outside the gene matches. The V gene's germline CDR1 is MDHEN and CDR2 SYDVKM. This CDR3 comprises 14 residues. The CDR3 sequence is CASIRDRASTEAFF. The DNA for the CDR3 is TGTGCCAGCATCCGGGACAGGGCGAGCACTGAAGCTTTCTTT.

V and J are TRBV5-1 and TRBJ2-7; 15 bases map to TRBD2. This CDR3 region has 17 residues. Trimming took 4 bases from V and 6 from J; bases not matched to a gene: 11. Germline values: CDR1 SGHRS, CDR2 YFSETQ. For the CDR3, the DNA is TGCGCCAGCAGCCCCCCGCGGACTAGCGGGGGGGCGGGCGAGCAGTACTTC. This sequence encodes CASSPPRTSGGAGEQYF.

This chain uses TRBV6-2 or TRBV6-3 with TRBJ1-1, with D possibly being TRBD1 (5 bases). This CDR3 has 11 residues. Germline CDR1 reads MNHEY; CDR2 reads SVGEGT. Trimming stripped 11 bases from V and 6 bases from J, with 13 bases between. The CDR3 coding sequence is TGTGCCGTCGGCCAGGGCGCTGAAGCTTTCTTT. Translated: CAVGQGAEAFF.

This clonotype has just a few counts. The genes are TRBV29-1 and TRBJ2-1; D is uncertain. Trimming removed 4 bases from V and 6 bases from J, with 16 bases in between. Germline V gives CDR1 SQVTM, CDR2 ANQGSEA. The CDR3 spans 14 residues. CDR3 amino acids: CSVVGVVSFNEQFF. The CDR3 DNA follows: TGCAGCGTTGTTGGAGTGGTTAGTTTCAATGAGCAGTTCTTC.

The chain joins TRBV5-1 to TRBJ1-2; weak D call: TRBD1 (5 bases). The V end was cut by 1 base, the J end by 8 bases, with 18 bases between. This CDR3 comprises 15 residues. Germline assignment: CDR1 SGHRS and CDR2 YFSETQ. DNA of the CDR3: TGCGCCAGCAGCTTGTTCGGGGGGGTGGAAGACGGCTACACCTTC. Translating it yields CASSLFGGVEDGYTF.

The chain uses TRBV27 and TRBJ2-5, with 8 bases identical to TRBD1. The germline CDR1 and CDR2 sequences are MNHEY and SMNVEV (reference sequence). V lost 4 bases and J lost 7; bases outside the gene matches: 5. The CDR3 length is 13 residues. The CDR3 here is CASSSDRAGTQYF. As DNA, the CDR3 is TGTGCCAGCAGTTCGGACAGGGCAGGGACCCAGTACTTC.

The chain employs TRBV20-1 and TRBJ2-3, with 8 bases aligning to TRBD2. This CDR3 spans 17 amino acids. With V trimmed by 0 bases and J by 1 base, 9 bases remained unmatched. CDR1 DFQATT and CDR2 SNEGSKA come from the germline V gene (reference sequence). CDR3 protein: CSARDPALADRTDTQYF. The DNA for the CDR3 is TGCAGTGCTAGAGATCCCGCACTAGCGGACCGCACAGATACGCAGTATTTT.

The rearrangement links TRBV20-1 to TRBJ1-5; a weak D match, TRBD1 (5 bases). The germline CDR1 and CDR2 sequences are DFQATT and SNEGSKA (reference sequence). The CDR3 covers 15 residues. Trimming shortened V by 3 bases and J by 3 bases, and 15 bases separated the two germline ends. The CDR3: CSASVGQFSNQPQHF. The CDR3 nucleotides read TGCAGTGCTAGTGTGGGGCAATTTTCCAATCAGCCCCAGCATTTT.

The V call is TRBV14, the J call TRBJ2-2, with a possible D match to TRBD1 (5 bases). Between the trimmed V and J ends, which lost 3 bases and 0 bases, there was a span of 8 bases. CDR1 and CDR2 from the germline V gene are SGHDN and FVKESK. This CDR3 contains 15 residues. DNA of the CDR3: TGTGCCAGCAGCCACAGGGCTTCGAACACCGGGGAGCTGTTTTTT. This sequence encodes CASSHRASNTGELFF.

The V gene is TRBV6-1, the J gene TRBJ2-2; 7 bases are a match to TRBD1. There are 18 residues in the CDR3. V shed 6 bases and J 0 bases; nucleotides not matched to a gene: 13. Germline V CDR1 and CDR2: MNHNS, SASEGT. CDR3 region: CASRGQENTPANTGELFF. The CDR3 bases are TGTGCCAGCAGAGGACAGGAGAACACTCCTGCGAACACCGGGGAGCTGTTTTTT.

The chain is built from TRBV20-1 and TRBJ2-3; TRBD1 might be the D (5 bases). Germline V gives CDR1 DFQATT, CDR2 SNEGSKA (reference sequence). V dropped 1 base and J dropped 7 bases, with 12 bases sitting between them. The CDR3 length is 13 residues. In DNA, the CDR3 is TGCAGTGCTAGAGCCAGGACACGTAATACGCAGTATTTT. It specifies CSARARTRNTQYF.

DNA of the CDR3: TGTGCCAGCTCACCAGGGACTAGCGGGACATACAATGAGCAGTTCTTC. It specifies CASSPGTSGTYNEQFF. This chain joins TRBV18 and TRBJ2-1, with TRBD2 matching 13 bases. The CDR3 is 16 residues long. V lost 2 bases to trimming and J lost 4 bases; unmatched junction nucleotides: 2. Germline V gene sequence: CDR1 KGHSH, CDR2 LQKENI.

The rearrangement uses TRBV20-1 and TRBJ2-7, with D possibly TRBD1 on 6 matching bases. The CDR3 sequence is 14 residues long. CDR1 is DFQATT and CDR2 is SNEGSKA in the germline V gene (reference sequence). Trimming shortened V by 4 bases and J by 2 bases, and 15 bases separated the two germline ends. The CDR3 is CSATHRVNPYEQYF. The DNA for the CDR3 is TGCAGTGCTACCCACAGGGTCAATCCCTACGAGCAGTACTTC.

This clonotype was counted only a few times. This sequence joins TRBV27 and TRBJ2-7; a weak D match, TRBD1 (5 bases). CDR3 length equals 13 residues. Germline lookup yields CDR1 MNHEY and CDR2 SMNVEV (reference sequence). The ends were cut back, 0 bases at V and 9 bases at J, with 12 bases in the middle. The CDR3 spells CASSLSDQGGQYF. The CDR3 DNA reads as TGTGCCAGCAGTTTATCCGATCAGGGTGGGCAGTACTTC.

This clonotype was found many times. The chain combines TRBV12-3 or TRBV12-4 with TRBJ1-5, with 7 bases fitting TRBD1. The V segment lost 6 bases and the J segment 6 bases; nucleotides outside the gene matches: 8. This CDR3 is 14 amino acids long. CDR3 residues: CASSPGTASQPQHF. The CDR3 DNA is TGTGCCAGCAGCCCTGGGACAGCGTCTCAGCCCCAGCATTTT.

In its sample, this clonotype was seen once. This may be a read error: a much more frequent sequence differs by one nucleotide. The CDR3 sequence is CASSKLLGQGNTEAFF. Written as DNA, the CDR3 is TGTGCCAGCAGCAAACTCCTGGGACAGGGAAACACTGAAGCTTTCTTT. The chain couples TRBV21-1 to TRBJ1-1; TRBD1 was called by the table and not checked on the DNA. TRBV21-1 is a recognized pseudogene. The CDR3 spans 16 residues.

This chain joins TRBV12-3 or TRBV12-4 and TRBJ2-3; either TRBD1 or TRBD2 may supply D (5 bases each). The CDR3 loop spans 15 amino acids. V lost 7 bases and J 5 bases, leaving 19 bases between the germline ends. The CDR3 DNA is TGTGCCAGCACCTTGGAATGGGGGTTTAGAGATACGCAGTATTTT. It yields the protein CASTLEWGFRDTQYF.